These 2 T cell receptor beta chains share one sample of origin, sequenced in a study of control samples from healthy donors and cancer patients. The assay was immunoSEQ multiplex PCR, and TCRdb's table has in-frame clones only and misses some. Here the sample spans 150,000 to 200,000 clones, 90% to 95% being singletons. The source material was blood. These receptors were obtained from a young man in good health.

The chain links TRBV7-9 to TRBJ2-7; the match to TRBD1 covers 7 bases. The CDR3 runs 13 residues. Germline V CDR1 and CDR2: SEHNR, FQNEAQ (reference sequence). Trimming at V came to 4 bases and at J to 6 bases, leaving 6 bases not matched to a gene. The CDR3 DNA sequence: TGTGCCAGCAGCTCAACAGGGGACCGCGAGCAGTACTTC. It translates to CASSSTGDREQYF.

This chain uses TRBV19 with TRBJ2-7; a weak D match, TRBD2 (6 bases). Looked up from germline, CDR1 is LNHDA and CDR2 is SQIVND (reference sequence). Between the trimmed V and J ends, which lost 6 bases and 0 bases, there was a span of 18 bases. This CDR3 has 16 residues. The CDR3 DNA is TGTGCCAGTAGGGGGGTTACGGGACTCAGCTCCTACGAGCAGTACTTC. The encoded protein is CASRGVTGLSSYEQYF.